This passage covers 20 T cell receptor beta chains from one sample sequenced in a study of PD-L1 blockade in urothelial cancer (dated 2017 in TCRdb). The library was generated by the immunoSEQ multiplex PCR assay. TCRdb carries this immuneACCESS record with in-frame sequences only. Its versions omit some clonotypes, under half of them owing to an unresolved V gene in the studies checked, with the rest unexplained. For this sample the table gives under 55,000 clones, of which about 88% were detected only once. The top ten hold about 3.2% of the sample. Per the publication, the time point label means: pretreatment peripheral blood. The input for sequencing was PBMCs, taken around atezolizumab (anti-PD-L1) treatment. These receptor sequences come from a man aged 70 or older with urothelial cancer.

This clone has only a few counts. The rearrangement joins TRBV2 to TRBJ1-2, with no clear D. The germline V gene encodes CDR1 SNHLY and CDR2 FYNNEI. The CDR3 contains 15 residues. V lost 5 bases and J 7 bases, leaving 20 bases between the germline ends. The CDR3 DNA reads TGTGCCAGCAGTTTCCGGGCCGACGGAGGCGGTGGCTACACCTTC. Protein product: CASSFRADGGGGYTF.

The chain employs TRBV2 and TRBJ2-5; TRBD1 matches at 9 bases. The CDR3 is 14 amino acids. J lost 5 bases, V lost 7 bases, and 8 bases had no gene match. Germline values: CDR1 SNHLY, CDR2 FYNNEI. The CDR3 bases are TGTGCCAGCACCCCGGGGACAGGGCTGGAGACCCAGTACTTC. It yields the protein CASTPGTGLETQYF.

The CDR3 here is CASSPSDRENTEAFF. In DNA form, the CDR3 reads TGTGCCAGCAGTCCATCGGACAGGGAGAACACTGAAGCTTTCTTT. The J gene is TRBJ1-1, the V gene TRBV2; TRBD1 matches at 8 bases. The CDR3 is made up of 15 amino acids. CDR1 and CDR2 (germline): SNHLY, FYNNEI. V lost 5 bases to trimming and J lost 1 base; unmatched junction nucleotides: 6.

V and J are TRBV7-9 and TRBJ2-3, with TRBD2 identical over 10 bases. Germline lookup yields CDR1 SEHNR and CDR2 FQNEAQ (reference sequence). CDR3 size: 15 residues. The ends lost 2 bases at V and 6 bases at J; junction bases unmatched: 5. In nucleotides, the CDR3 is TGTGCCAGCAGCTTAACTAGCGGGAAGGTGGATACGCAGTATTTT. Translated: CASSLTSGKVDTQYF.

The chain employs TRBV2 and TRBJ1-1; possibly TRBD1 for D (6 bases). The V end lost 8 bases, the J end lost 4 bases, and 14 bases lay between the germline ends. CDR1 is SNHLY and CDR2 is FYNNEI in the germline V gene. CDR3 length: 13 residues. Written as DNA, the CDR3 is TGTGCCAGCGGGGAGGGGGAAATCACTGAAGCTTTCTTT. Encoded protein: CASGEGEITEAFF.

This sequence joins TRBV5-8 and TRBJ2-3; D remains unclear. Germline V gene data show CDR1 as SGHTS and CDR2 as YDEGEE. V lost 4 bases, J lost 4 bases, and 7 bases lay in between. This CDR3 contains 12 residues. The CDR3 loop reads CASSPYPDTQYF. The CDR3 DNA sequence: TGTGCCAGCAGCCCCTACCCAGATACGCAGTATTTT.

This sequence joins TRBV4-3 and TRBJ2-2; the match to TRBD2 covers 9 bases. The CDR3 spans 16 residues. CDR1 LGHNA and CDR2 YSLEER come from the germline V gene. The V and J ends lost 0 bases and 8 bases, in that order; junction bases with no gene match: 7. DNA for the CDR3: TGCGCCAGCAGCCAAGATTCCCGACTAGCGGCGGGGGAGCTGTTTTTT. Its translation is CASSQDSRLAAGELFF.

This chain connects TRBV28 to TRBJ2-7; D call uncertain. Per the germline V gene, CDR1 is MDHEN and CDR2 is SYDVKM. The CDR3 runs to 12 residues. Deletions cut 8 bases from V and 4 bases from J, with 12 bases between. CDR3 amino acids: CASSWQIYEQYF. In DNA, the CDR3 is TGTGCCAGCTCCTGGCAGATTTACGAGCAGTACTTC.

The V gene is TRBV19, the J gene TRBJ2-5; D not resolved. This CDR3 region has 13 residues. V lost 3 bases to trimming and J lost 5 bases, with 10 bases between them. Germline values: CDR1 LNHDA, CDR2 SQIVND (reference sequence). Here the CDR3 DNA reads TGTGCCAGTAGTATGGCCTCATTGGAGACCCAGTACTTC. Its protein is CASSMASLETQYF.

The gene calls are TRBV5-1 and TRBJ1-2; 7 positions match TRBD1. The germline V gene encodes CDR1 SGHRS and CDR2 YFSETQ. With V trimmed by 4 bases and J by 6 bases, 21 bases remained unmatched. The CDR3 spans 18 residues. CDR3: CASSLGIGTVRSRDGYTF. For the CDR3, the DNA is TGCGCCAGCAGCCTGGGGATTGGGACAGTTCGAAGTAGGGATGGCTACACCTTC.

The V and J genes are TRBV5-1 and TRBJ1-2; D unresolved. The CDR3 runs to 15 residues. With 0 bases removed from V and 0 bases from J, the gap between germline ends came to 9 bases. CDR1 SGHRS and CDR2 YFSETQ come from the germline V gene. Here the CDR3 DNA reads TGCGCCAGCAGCTTGGGTTCTGTAGCTAACTATGGCTACACCTTC. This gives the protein CASSLGSVANYGYTF.

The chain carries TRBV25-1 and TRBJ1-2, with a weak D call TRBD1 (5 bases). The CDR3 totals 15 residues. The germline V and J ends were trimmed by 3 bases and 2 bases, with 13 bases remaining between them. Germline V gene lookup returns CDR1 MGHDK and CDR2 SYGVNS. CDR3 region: CASSDVAAGNYGYTF. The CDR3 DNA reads TGTGCCAGCAGTGATGTTGCGGCAGGGAACTATGGCTACACCTTC.

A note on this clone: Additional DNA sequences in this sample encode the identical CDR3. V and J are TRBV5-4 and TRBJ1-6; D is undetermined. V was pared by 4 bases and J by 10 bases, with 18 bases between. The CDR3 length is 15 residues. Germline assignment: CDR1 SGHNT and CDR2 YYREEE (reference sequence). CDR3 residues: CASSRGPGGESPLHF. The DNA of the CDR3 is TGTGCCAGCAGCAGAGGGCCGGGCGGGGAGTCACCCCTCCACTTT.

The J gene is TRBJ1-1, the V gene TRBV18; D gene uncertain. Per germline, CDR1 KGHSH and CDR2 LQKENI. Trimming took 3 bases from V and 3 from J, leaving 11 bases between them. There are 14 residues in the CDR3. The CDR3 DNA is TGTGCCAGCTCACCCATCTCGAGTGACACTGAAGCTTTCTTT. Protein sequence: CASSPISSDTEAFF.

The CDR3 region is CASVGRGYEQYF. The DNA for the CDR3 is TGTGCCAGCGTCGGACGGGGCTACGAGCAGTACTTC. The chain has TRBV6-5 and TRBJ2-7; D is perhaps TRBD2 (5 bases). V was shortened by 8 bases and J by 3 bases, with 11 bases between the two germline ends. This CDR3 is built from 12 residues. From germline, CDR1 is MNHEY and CDR2 SVGAGI.

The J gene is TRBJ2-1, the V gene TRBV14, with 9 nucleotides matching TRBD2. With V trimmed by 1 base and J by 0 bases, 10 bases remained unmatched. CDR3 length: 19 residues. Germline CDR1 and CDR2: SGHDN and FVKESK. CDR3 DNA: TGTGCCAGCAGCCAAGGGTTAGCGGGAGCGTTACTCTCCTACAATGAGCAGTTCTTC. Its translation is CASSQGLAGALLSYNEQFF.

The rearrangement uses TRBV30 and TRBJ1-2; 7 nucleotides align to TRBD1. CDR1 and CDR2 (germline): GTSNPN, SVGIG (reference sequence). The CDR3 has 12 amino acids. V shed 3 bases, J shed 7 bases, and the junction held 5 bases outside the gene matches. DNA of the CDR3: TGTGCCTGGAGAGCCCCAGGGGGTGGCTACACCTTC. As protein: CAWRAPGGGYTF.

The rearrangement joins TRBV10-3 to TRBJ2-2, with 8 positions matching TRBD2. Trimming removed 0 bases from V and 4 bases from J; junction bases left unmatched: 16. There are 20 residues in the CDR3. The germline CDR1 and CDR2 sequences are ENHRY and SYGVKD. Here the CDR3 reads CAISESLGIRAGASTGELFF. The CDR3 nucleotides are TGTGCCATCAGTGAGTCCCTAGGCATAAGAGCGGGGGCCTCCACCGGGGAGCTGTTTTTT.

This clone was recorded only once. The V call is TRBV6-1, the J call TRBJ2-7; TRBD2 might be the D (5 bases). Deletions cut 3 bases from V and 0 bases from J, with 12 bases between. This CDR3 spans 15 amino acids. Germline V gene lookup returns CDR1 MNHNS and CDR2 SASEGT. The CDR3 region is CASSESPGSSYEQYF. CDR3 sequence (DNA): TGTGCCAGCAGTGAGTCTCCGGGGAGCTCCTACGAGCAGTACTTC.

The CDR3 sequence: CASSHRTGGYEQYF. CDR3 bases: TGCGCCAGCAGCCACCGGACAGGCGGCTACGAGCAGTACTTC. The chain has TRBV5-1 and TRBJ2-7; 7 nucleotides agree with TRBD1. Trimming took 4 bases from V and 3 from J; bases not matched to a gene: 7. There are 14 residues in the CDR3. Germline V gene data show CDR1 as SGHRS and CDR2 as YFSETQ.